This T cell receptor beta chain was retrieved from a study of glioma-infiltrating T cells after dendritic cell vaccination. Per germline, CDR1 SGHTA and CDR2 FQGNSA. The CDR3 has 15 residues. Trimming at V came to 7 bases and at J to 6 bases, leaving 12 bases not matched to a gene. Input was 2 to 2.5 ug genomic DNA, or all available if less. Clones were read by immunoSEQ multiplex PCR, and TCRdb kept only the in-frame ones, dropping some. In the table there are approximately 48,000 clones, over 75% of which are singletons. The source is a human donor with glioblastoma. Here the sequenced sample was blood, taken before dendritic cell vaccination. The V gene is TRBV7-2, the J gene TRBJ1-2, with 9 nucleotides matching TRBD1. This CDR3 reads CASNQLTGGLDGYTF. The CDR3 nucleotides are TGTGCCAGCAACCAACTTACAGGGGGCCTCGATGGCTACACCTTC.